By proportion, the clone carrying this T cell receptor (beta chain) is medium-sized (0.01 to 0.1%). The antigen is undetermined. The sample belongs to a study of circulating CD8 cells and anti-PD-1 response in melanoma. Whole-study results and caveats: Expanded sorted subsets were checked for tumor reactivity using peptides.

Live CD3+CD8+TCRalphabeta+ cells were sorted into four subsets by PD-1 and/or TIGIT. Using around 15 ng of total RNA, TCR libraries were made with the QIAseq Immune Repertoire TCR panel. MiXCR, applied by TCRdb to the reads, yields one record per CDR3 protein. The data contain just over 650 distinct CDR3 sequences, about 8% of them seen just once; the ten biggest clones take up approximately 18%. The material sequenced was CD8+ T cells from PBMCs, taken at baseline or after one month of anti-PD-1 therapy (not recorded which). This TCR was recovered from a human donor with melanoma.

CDR3 in DNA: TGCAGTGCTCCCAATCGGGTAATGAACACTGAAGCTTTCTTT. Translation: CSAPNRVMNTEAFF. The chain uses TRBV20-1 and TRBJ1-1; D remains ambiguous. The V and J ends lost 5 bases and 0 bases respectively, with 13 bases between them. The CDR3 has 14 residues. Germline-derived CDR1 and CDR2 are DFQATT and SNEGSKA (reference sequence).